This TCR beta chain was sequenced during a study of regulatory T cells in long-lasting Graves disease. In the study overall: Duration of antithyroid drug therapy among newly diagnosed Graves' patients was under 3 months.

Time point denoted: newly diagnosed GD, antithyroid drugs for less than 3 months. The TCR library was prepared using RNA isolated from PBMCs. CDR3-region Arm-PCR and iRepertoire HTBI primers produced the TCR beta libraries. TCRdb recomputed calls from the multiplex PCR reads with MiXCR, one row per CDR3 protein. The data hold about 560,000 distinct CDR3 sequences, with 15% to 20% observed a single time. This clonotype was seen ten or more times. The CDR3 length is 16 residues. Germline CDR1 reads SGHVS; CDR2 reads FQNEAQ. V was pared by 5 bases and J by 5 bases, with 12 bases of the junction left unmatched. This same sample was also taken into another study, of T cells in Graves' hyperthyroidism and ophthalmopathy. This second report adds: HTBI primers drove first-round RT-PCR of the TCR CDR3. Stable hyperthyroidism and ophthalmopathy were separated using 13 V-J signatures.

The sequencing used peripheral blood mononuclear cells (PBMCs), collected at new diagnosis, from a patient treated with antithyroid drugs. This chain links TRBV7-8 with TRBJ2-1, with TRBD2 matching over 7 bases. The TCR originated in a man aged 18 to 35 with Graves disease. CDR3: CASSKRRLADHNEQFF. In nucleotides, the CDR3 is TGTGCCAGCAGCAAAAGGCGGCTAGCGGATCACAATGAGCAGTTCTTC.